One sample yielded the 21 T cell receptor beta chains listed below, sequenced in a study of cytomegalovirus exposure and HLA in healthy donors. 60 Vbeta and 13 Jbeta primers were used in PCR. TCRdb's table, derived via immunoSEQ multiplex PCR, lists solely in-frame clones and lacks some. The sample shows roughly 120,000 clones, about four fifths of them seen only once. Sequenced input: PBMCs. Receptor source: a man aged 40-49 years in good health and CMV-seronegative.

The chain couples TRBV10-2 to TRBJ2-3, with 9 positions matching TRBD2. From germline, CDR1 is WSHSY and CDR2 SAAADI. CDR3 length: 15 residues. V shed 6 bases, J shed 6 bases, and the junction held 10 bases outside the gene matches. For the CDR3, the DNA is TGCGCCAGCAGCCCCCCCGGGACTAGCTTTGATACGCAGTATTTT. This sequence encodes CASSPPGTSFDTQYF.

The rearrangement uses TRBV5-1 and TRBJ2-3; TRBD1 matches 9 bases. V lost 4 bases, J lost 3 bases, and 3 bases stayed unmatched. The CDR3 runs 14 residues. Germline CDR1 reads SGHRS; CDR2 reads YFSETQ. CDR3 in DNA: TGCGCCAGCAGCGGACAGGGGATGACAGATACGCAGTATTTT. Translated, it gives CASSGQGMTDTQYF.

The rearrangement links TRBV9 to TRBJ2-1; 7 nucleotides line up with TRBD1. CDR1 is SGDLS and CDR2 is YYNGEE in the germline V gene. Trimming cost V 4 bases and J 1 base; bases outside gene matches: 23. The CDR3 is 21 amino acids. The CDR3 DNA reads as TGTGCCAGCAGCCCCCGAAGGATCGGGACAGTTTTACGTAATTCCTACAATGAGCAGTTCTTC. Encoded protein: CASSPRRIGTVLRNSYNEQFF. The whole variable domain, remainder taken from reference TRBV9 and TRBJ2-1, is DSGVTQTPKHLITATGQRVTLRCSPRSGDLSVYWYQQSLDQGLQFLIQYYNGEERAKGNILERFSAQQFPDLHSELNLSSLELGDSALYFCASSPRRIGTVLRNSYNEQFFGPGTRLTVL.

The V call is TRBV7-8, the J call TRBJ2-4, with 7 bases lining up with TRBD2. V dropped 3 bases and J dropped 2; count of bases not matched to a gene: 4. The CDR3 is made up of 15 amino acids. Germline V gene lookup returns CDR1 SGHVS and CDR2 FQNEAQ. The chain's CDR3 is CASSFSGASKNIQYF. CDR3 bases: TGTGCCAGCAGCTTCAGCGGGGCCTCCAAAAACATTCAGTACTTC.

The rearrangement links TRBV11-2 to TRBJ2-1; D is perhaps TRBD1 (6 bases). CDR3 length: 15 amino acids. Germline assignment: CDR1 SGHAT and CDR2 FQNNGV. V lost 4 bases, J lost 4 bases, and 14 bases lay in between. CDR3 protein: CASSSTGRPYNEQFF. In nucleotides, the CDR3 is TGTGCCAGCAGCTCCACAGGGAGACCTTACAATGAGCAGTTCTTC.

The V gene is TRBV6-5, the J gene TRBJ2-6; perhaps TRBD1 as D (5 bases). CDR1 and CDR2 (germline): MNHEY, SVGAGI. Trimming stripped 6 bases from V and 0 bases from J, with 12 bases between. CDR3 size: 16 residues. In DNA, the CDR3 is TGTGCCAGCAGCTACAACAGGAACTCTGGGGCCAACGTCCTGACTTTC. Translating it yields CASSYNRNSGANVLTF.

CDR3 region: CASRTGKYGYTF. CDR3 bases: TGTGCCAGTAGGACAGGGAAATATGGCTACACCTTC. The V and J genes are TRBV19 and TRBJ1-2; 7 nucleotides line up with TRBD1. The CDR3 spans 12 residues. V shed 6 bases, J shed 5 bases, and the junction held 3 bases outside the gene matches. Germline V CDR1 and CDR2: LNHDA, SQIVND (reference sequence).

The rearrangement joins TRBV7-2 to TRBJ2-3; D is undetermined. V lost 5 bases and J 6 bases, leaving 9 bases between the germline ends. There are 12 residues in the CDR3. Germline V gene lookup returns CDR1 SGHTA and CDR2 FQGNSA. CDR3 in amino acids: CASSRTGDTQYF. CDR3 coding DNA: TGTGCCAGCAGCCGCACCGGGGATACGCAGTATTTT.

V and J are TRBV27 and TRBJ2-3; the D is unclear. The CDR3 covers 13 residues. The V gene lost 5 bases and the J gene lost 1 base, with 7 bases spanning the gap. Germline-derived CDR1 and CDR2 are MNHEY and SMNVEV (reference sequence). The CDR3 region has the DNA TGTGCCAGCAGTCGCGGTGGCACAGATACGCAGTATTTT. Protein sequence: CASSRGGTDTQYF.

This clone came up once. The CDR3 is CASSMGGARAGELFF. The DNA of the CDR3 is TGTGCCAGTAGTATGGGCGGGGCGCGAGCCGGGGAGCTGTTTTTT. This chain joins TRBV19 and TRBJ2-2; possible D gene TRBD2, 6 bases. Germline lookup yields CDR1 LNHDA and CDR2 SQIVND (reference sequence). The CDR3 is made up of 15 amino acids. The V end lost 3 bases, the J end lost 6 bases, and 14 bases lay between the germline ends.

The CDR3 nucleotides are TGTGCCAGCAGTTTAACAGGGCAAGTTGGAAACACCATATATTTT. It encodes CASSLTGQVGNTIYF. This sequence joins TRBV28 and TRBJ1-3, with D possibly being TRBD1 (6 bases). V was shortened by 2 bases and J by 3 bases, with 11 bases between the two germline ends. This CDR3 has 15 amino acids. From germline, CDR1 is MDHEN and CDR2 SYDVKM.

This chain links TRBV18 with TRBJ2-7, with 9 nucleotides matching TRBD1. The ends lost 3 bases at V and 3 bases at J; junction bases unmatched: 9. CDR1 and CDR2 (germline): KGHSH, LQKENI. CDR3 size: 16 residues. In DNA, the CDR3 is TGTGCCAGCTCACCCTGGGGACAGGGAGGATACTACGAGCAGTACTTC. Translated: CASSPWGQGGYYEQYF.

The J gene is TRBJ1-1, the V gene TRBV13; 7 bases agree with TRBD1. Germline loops: CDR1 PRHDT, CDR2 FYEKMQ (reference sequence). The CDR3 contains 14 residues. V was pared by 3 bases and J by 1 base, with 2 bases of the junction left unmatched. The CDR3 nucleotides read TGTGCCAGCAGCTTCGGGACAGCGAACACTGAAGCTTTCTTT. The encoded protein is CASSFGTANTEAFF.

The chain recombines TRBV4-1 with TRBJ2-2; tentative D call: TRBD2 (6 bases). The ends were cut back, 4 bases at V and 1 base at J, with 13 bases in the middle. The germline CDR1 and CDR2 sequences are MGHRA and YSYEKL. This CDR3 region has 16 residues. Here the CDR3 reads CASSLRTNLNTGELFF. The CDR3 DNA sequence: TGCGCCAGCAGCCTCCGGACTAACCTGAACACCGGGGAGCTGTTTTTT.

V and J are TRBV5-6 and TRBJ2-5; 13 positions agree with TRBD2. Trimming took 4 bases from V and 10 from J; bases not matched to a gene: 7. The CDR3 spans 14 residues. Germline V lookup: CDR1 SGHDT, CDR2 YYEEEE. The CDR3 is CASSPLAGGSDQYF. As DNA, the CDR3 is TGTGCCAGCAGCCCACTAGCGGGGGGGAGCGACCAGTACTTC.

This clone was recorded a few times. V and J are TRBV9 and TRBJ2-7; D remains unclear. The CDR3 is 14 residues long. V lost 0 bases and J lost 3, with 10 bases in between. Germline V lookup: CDR1 SGDLS, CDR2 YYNGEE. The CDR3 DNA reads TGTGCCAGCAGCGTAGCTAGTCTGAACTACGAGCAGTACTTC. Its protein is CASSVASLNYEQYF.

The genes are TRBV6-6 and TRBJ1-5; D remains unclear. The germline V gene encodes CDR1 MNHNY and CDR2 SVGAGI (reference sequence). The CDR3 is 14 amino acids. The V end was cut by 7 bases, the J end by 4 bases, with 14 bases between. CDR3 amino acids: CASNPEAGNQPQHF. Here the CDR3 DNA reads TGTGCCAGCAACCCAGAGGCTGGAAATCAGCCCCAGCATTTT.

This clone was counted between two and nine times. The rearrangement links TRBV7-2 to TRBJ2-5; 8 bases agree with TRBD1. TRBJ2-7 matches the DNA end more closely, so the J call is doubtful. CDR1 is SGHTA and CDR2 is FQGNSA in the germline V gene. The CDR3 is made up of 16 amino acids. The CDR3 is CASSPSRGRGTYEQYF. In DNA form, the CDR3 reads TGTGCCAGCAGCCCGTCCAGGGGGCGAGGAACCTACGAGCAGTACTTC.

This clone has only a few counts. Compared with germline, one end of the junction differs, possibly owing to a read error. The rearrangement links TRBV7-9 to TRBJ2-1; D might be TRBD2 (6 bases). CDR1 SEHNR and CDR2 FQNEAQ come from the germline V gene (reference sequence). The CDR3 spans 15 residues. CDR3 residues: CSSSPTRDSNNEQFF. The CDR3 coding sequence is TGTTCCAGCAGCCCAACTCGGGACTCAAACAATGAGCAGTTCTTC.

The chain recombines TRBV28 with TRBJ2-2; D is unclear. This CDR3 contains 14 residues. The germline gives CDR1 MDHEN, CDR2 SYDVKM. Trimming shortened V by 8 bases and J by 6 bases, and 16 bases separated the two germline ends. The CDR3 loop reads CASRRSGSSGELFF. The CDR3 DNA sequence: TGTGCCAGCCGACGGTCCGGGTCCTCCGGGGAGCTGTTTTTT. The variable domain in full, completed from reference TRBV28 and TRBJ2-2, reads DVKVTQSSRYLVKRTGEKVFLECVQDMDHENMFWYRQDPGLGLRLIYFSYDVKMKEKGDIPEGYSVSREKKERFSLILESASTNQTSMYLCASRRSGSSGELFFGEGSRLTVL.

This chain connects TRBV11-2 to TRBJ1-2; 8 nucleotides agree with TRBD1. V was clipped by 5 bases and J by 4 bases; unmatched bases: 18. The CDR3 has 18 residues. CDR1 is SGHAT and CDR2 is FQNNGV in the germline V gene. The CDR3 nucleotides read TGTGCCAGCAGCCGCGGACAGGGCAGACCTCTTTGGGTCTATGGCTACACCTTC. Amino acids: CASSRGQGRPLWVYGYTF.